This is a list of T cell receptor beta chains from one sample in a study of T-cell memory formation after mild COVID-19. TCRdb used MiXCR to reprocess the 5' RACE reads, holding one entry per CDR3 protein. Altogether fewer than 350,000 distinct CDR3 sequences are present, less than 20% being singletons, with the ten largest covering approximately 20%. The sequenced material came from PBMCs or a T cell subset sorted from them (not recorded which). These receptors were obtained from a man aged 18 to 29 who had mild COVID-19 (a few samples of this study predate the infection). Cell type and time point are not known. CDR3s include the opening cysteine and the closing phenylalanine or tryptophan. The order of the fields is clone size, D gene, J gene, V gene, CDR3 length, CDR3 DNA, CDR3 protein. The D gene is left open where the match is weak. Clone size appears in some rows only: once, few, many, or a class for an expanded clone.

clone_size: .
d_call: .
j_call: TRBJ2-7
v_call: TRBV4-3
cdr3_length: 14
cdr3_nt: TGCGCCAGCAGCCAAGAAAAGACAGCTTACGAGCAGTACTTC
cdr3_aa: CASSQEKTAYEQYF

clone_size: few
d_call: .
j_call: TRBJ1-4
v_call: TRBV7-2
cdr3_length: 13
cdr3_nt: TGTGCCAGCACCGCAGGGTCATGGGAAAAACTGTTTTTT
cdr3_aa: CASTAGSWEKLFF

clone_size: .
d_call: TRBD1
j_call: TRBJ1-1
v_call: TRBV5-1
cdr3_length: 16
cdr3_nt: TGCGCCAGCAGCTTGGCCCCAGGACAGGGGGCGACTGAAGCTTTCTTT
cdr3_aa: CASSLAPGQGATEAFF

clone_size: once
d_call: .
j_call: TRBJ2-6
v_call: TRBV5-1
cdr3_length: 16
cdr3_nt: TGCGCCAGCAGCTTGGACAGCAACTCTGGGGCCAACGTCCTGACTTTC
cdr3_aa: CASSLDSNSGANVLTF

clone_size: few
d_call: .
j_call: TRBJ1-2
v_call: TRBV5-5
cdr3_length: 12
cdr3_nt: TGTGCCAGCAGCTTCAATCGGGATGGCTACACCTTC
cdr3_aa: CASSFNRDGYTF

clone_size: .
d_call: TRBD1
j_call: TRBJ1-3
v_call: TRBV7-2
cdr3_length: 15
cdr3_nt: TGTGCCAGCAGCTTTGATACAGGGGCTGGAAACACCATATATTTT
cdr3_aa: CASSFDTGAGNTIYF

clone_size: few
d_call: .
j_call: TRBJ2-4
v_call: TRBV5-1
cdr3_length: 13
cdr3_nt: TGCGCCAGCAGCTTGGCGTCTGAGGACATTCAGTACTTC
cdr3_aa: CASSLASEDIQYF

clone_size: .
d_call: .
j_call: TRBJ1-4
v_call: TRBV6-1
cdr3_length: 17
cdr3_nt: TGTGCCAGCAGTGAATCGGTGGGGGACCGAAAGAATGAAAAACTGTTTTTT
cdr3_aa: CASSESVGDRKNEKLFF

clone_size: .
d_call: .
j_call: TRBJ1-1
v_call: TRBV6-6
cdr3_length: 14
cdr3_nt: TGTGCCAGCAATCAACAGGGAAGTGGCACTGAAGCTTTCTTT
cdr3_aa: CASNQQGSGTEAFF

clone_size: many
d_call: .
j_call: TRBJ1-1
v_call: TRBV7-9
cdr3_length: 12
cdr3_nt: TGTGCCAGCAGCTTGCTGGGGACTGAAGCTTTCTTT
cdr3_aa: CASSLLGTEAFF

clone_size: few
d_call: .
j_call: TRBJ1-5
v_call: TRBV4-1
cdr3_length: 15
cdr3_nt: TGCGCCAGCAGCCTTCACGGGACACTTCATCAGCCCCAGCATTTT
cdr3_aa: CASSLHGTLHQPQHF

clone_size: .
d_call: .
j_call: TRBJ1-4
v_call: TRBV7-2
cdr3_length: 14
cdr3_nt: TGTGCCAGCAGCACAGGGACCCGGGCTGAAAAACTGTTTTTT
cdr3_aa: CASSTGTRAEKLFF

clone_size: few
d_call: TRBD1
j_call: TRBJ1-2
v_call: TRBV6-6
cdr3_length: 15
cdr3_nt: TGTGCCAGCAGCGTTCACCGGGACAGGGAAGATGGCTACACCTTC
cdr3_aa: CASSVHRDREDGYTF

clone_size: .
d_call: .
j_call: TRBJ1-2
v_call: TRBV7-2
cdr3_length: 14
cdr3_nt: TGTGCCAGCAGCTTAGGGGGAAACAGCTATGGCTACACCTTC
cdr3_aa: CASSLGGNSYGYTF

clone_size: few
d_call: TRBD1
j_call: TRBJ1-5
v_call: TRBV4-2
cdr3_length: 17
cdr3_nt: TGTGCCAGCAGCCCTTACCCCAAGGGGGCCATCAATCAGCCCCAGCATTTT
cdr3_aa: CASSPYPKGAINQPQHF

clone_size: many
d_call: TRBD1
j_call: TRBJ2-7
v_call: TRBV20-1
cdr3_length: 13
cdr3_nt: TGCAGTGCTCCGGGACAGGGCCCCTACGAGCAGTACTTC
cdr3_aa: CSAPGQGPYEQYF

clone_size: few
d_call: .
j_call: TRBJ2-1
v_call: TRBV14
cdr3_length: 13
cdr3_nt: TGTGCCAGCAGCCAAGGGGCCTACAATGAGCAGTTCTTC
cdr3_aa: CASSQGAYNEQFF

clone_size: many
d_call: .
j_call: TRBJ2-7
v_call: TRBV6-2/TRBV6-3
cdr3_length: 11
cdr3_nt: TGTGCCAGCAAGACCAACTACGAGCAGTACTTC
cdr3_aa: CASKTNYEQYF

clone_size: .
d_call: .
j_call: TRBJ2-3
v_call: TRBV7-9
cdr3_length: 15
cdr3_nt: TGTGCCAGCAGACCTCAGGACGATCGCACAGATACGCAGTATTTT
cdr3_aa: CASRPQDDRTDTQYF

clone_size: many
d_call: .
j_call: TRBJ2-5
v_call: TRBV18
cdr3_length: 14
cdr3_nt: TGTGCCAGCTCACCAGGCAATCTACAAGAGACCCAGTACTTC
cdr3_aa: CASSPGNLQETQYF

clone_size: few
d_call: .
j_call: TRBJ1-6
v_call: TRBV4-3
cdr3_length: 15
cdr3_nt: TGCGCCAGCAGCCAAGAGGGTACAGGGTATTCACCCCTCCACTTT
cdr3_aa: CASSQEGTGYSPLHF

clone_size: .
d_call: TRBD2
j_call: TRBJ2-3
v_call: TRBV7-6
cdr3_length: 15
cdr3_nt: TGTGCCAGCAGCCTGGGGGAGGGAAGGACAGATACGCAGTATTTT
cdr3_aa: CASSLGEGRTDTQYF

clone_size: .
d_call: TRBD1
j_call: TRBJ1-4
v_call: TRBV7-9
cdr3_length: 14
cdr3_nt: TGTGCCAGCACCCCGGGACAGGGAGATGAAAAACTGTTTTTT
cdr3_aa: CASTPGQGDEKLFF

clone_size: many
d_call: .
j_call: TRBJ1-1
v_call: TRBV10-3
cdr3_length: 15
cdr3_nt: TGTGCCATCAGTGAGTCGATTCGGGAGGGGCCTGAAGCTTTCTTT
cdr3_aa: CAISESIREGPEAFF

clone_size: .
d_call: .
j_call: TRBJ1-5
v_call: TRBV12-3/TRBV12-4
cdr3_length: 14
cdr3_nt: TGTGCCACCTCCTTCACAGGTACAAGGCAGCCCCAGCATTTT
cdr3_aa: CATSFTGTRQPQHF

clone_size: few
d_call: .
j_call: TRBJ2-1
v_call: TRBV3-1
cdr3_length: 12
cdr3_nt: TGTGCCAGCAGCCCGAGACTAGGGCGTTCCATTTTC
cdr3_aa: CASSPRLGRSIF

clone_size: few
d_call: TRBD2
j_call: TRBJ2-1
v_call: TRBV11-2
cdr3_length: 16
cdr3_nt: TGTGCCAGCAGCCTCTCTAGCGGGGGGGTATACAATGAGCAGTTCTTC
cdr3_aa: CASSLSSGGVYNEQFF

clone_size: many
d_call: .
j_call: TRBJ2-7
v_call: TRBV14
cdr3_length: 15
cdr3_nt: TGTGCCAGCAGCCAAGTCCGGGACACCTCCTACGAGCAGTACTTC
cdr3_aa: CASSQVRDTSYEQYF

clone_size: once
d_call: .
j_call: TRBJ2-5
v_call: TRBV2
cdr3_length: 11
cdr3_nt: TGTGCCGGATCCGGGGAAGAGACCCAGTACTTC
cdr3_aa: CAGSGEETQYF

clone_size: .
d_call: .
j_call: TRBJ2-2
v_call: TRBV7-6
cdr3_length: 16
cdr3_nt: TGTGCCAGCAGCCTTCGACGGGACGGCTTCACCGGGGAGCTGTTTTTT
cdr3_aa: CASSLRRDGFTGELFF

clone_size: few
d_call: .
j_call: TRBJ2-1
v_call: TRBV5-4
cdr3_length: 13
cdr3_nt: TGTGCCAGCTATCTCGACCGGGGCGATGAGCAGTTCTTC
cdr3_aa: CASYLDRGDEQFF

clone_size: .
d_call: .
j_call: TRBJ2-4
v_call: TRBV11-3
cdr3_length: 15
cdr3_nt: TGTGCCAGCAGCCTGGGTGGGGAGACCAAAAACATTCAGTACTTC
cdr3_aa: CASSLGGETKNIQYF

clone_size: few
d_call: .
j_call: TRBJ2-3
v_call: TRBV10-3
cdr3_length: 15
cdr3_nt: TGTGCCATCAGTGAGCCGACGGGTCCCACAGATACGCAGTATTTT
cdr3_aa: CAISEPTGPTDTQYF

clone_size: .
d_call: .
j_call: TRBJ1-1
v_call: TRBV7-9
cdr3_length: 12
cdr3_nt: TGTGCCAGCAGCTCTCCGGGGAGTGTAGCTTTCTTT
cdr3_aa: CASSSPGSVAFF

clone_size: few
d_call: TRBD1
j_call: TRBJ1-1
v_call: TRBV7-9
cdr3_length: 13
cdr3_nt: TGTGCCAGCACCGGACAGGGGACCACTGAAGCTTTCTTT
cdr3_aa: CASTGQGTTEAFF

clone_size: many
d_call: TRBD1
j_call: TRBJ2-7
v_call: TRBV6-5
cdr3_length: 16
cdr3_nt: TGTGCCAGCAGTTACTTCCCGGGACAGGGGCCCTACGAGCAGTACTTC
cdr3_aa: CASSYFPGQGPYEQYF

clone_size: .
d_call: .
j_call: TRBJ2-3
v_call: TRBV7-2
cdr3_length: 16
cdr3_nt: TGTGCCAGCAGCTTATTACGCGGGGGCTACACAGATACGCAGTATTTT
cdr3_aa: CASSLLRGGYTDTQYF

clone_size: few
d_call: TRBD1
j_call: TRBJ1-2
v_call: TRBV12-3/TRBV12-4
cdr3_length: 14
cdr3_nt: TGTGCCAGCAGTCGAGGGACAGGGACGAAGCGGTACACCTTC
cdr3_aa: CASSRGTGTKRYTF

clone_size: many
d_call: .
j_call: TRBJ1-4
v_call: TRBV7-8
cdr3_length: 14
cdr3_nt: TGTGCCAGCAGCTTAGCGGGGGGCAATGAAAAACTGTTTTTT
cdr3_aa: CASSLAGGNEKLFF